Listed here are 10 T cell receptor beta chains from one sample, sequenced in a study of OX40 agonist ivuxolimab in advanced cancers. Assay: immunoSEQ multiplex PCR; the TCRdb copy retains only in-frame clones and omits some. The top ten hold approximately 5% of the sample, which has 77,000 or so clones, 60% to 80% seen once. Specimen: CD4+ or CD8+ T cells sorted from blood, collected in a trial of the OX40 agonist ivuxolimab. The receptor source for this set is an adult with an advanced solid tumor such as melanoma, head and neck, liver or kidney cancer.

The genes are TRBV28 and TRBJ2-7; TRBD2 matches 10 bases. CDR1 and CDR2 from the germline V gene are MDHEN and SYDVKM. There are 18 residues in the CDR3. J was trimmed by 0 bases and V by 8 bases; bases with no gene match: 16. DNA for the CDR3: TGTGCCAGCTACTCCCAAAGCCCTAGCGGGGGAAGCTCCTACGAGCAGTACTTC. Amino acids: CASYSQSPSGGSSYEQYF.

The chain has TRBV6-6 and TRBJ1-2; no reliable D call. The V gene's germline CDR1 is MNHNY and CDR2 SVGAGI (reference sequence). The V end was cut by 5 bases, the J end by 4 bases, with 8 bases between. The CDR3 length is 12 residues. The CDR3 nucleotides are TGTGCCAGCAGTCCGGACGGCTATGGCTACACCTTC. This encodes CASSPDGYGYTF.

This chain links TRBV6-1 with TRBJ2-5; 9 nucleotides line up with TRBD2. The CDR3 consists of 16 residues. Looked up from germline, CDR1 is MNHNS and CDR2 is SASEGT. V shed 4 bases and J 4 bases; nucleotides not matched to a gene: 10. The CDR3 nucleotides read TGTGCCAGCAGTGGAAAGCCGGGACTAGCAGGAGAGACCCAGTACTTC. It specifies CASSGKPGLAGETQYF.

The sample holds a few counts of this clone. This rearrangement joins TRBV19 to TRBJ1-2; tentative D call: TRBD1 (6 bases). The V gene's germline CDR1 is LNHDA and CDR2 SQIVND (reference sequence). V was clipped by 5 bases and J by 4 bases, with 11 bases between them. The length of the CDR3 is 13 residues. The CDR3 is CASSRTDRYGYTF. The CDR3 DNA follows: TGTGCCAGTAGTCGGACAGATCGCTATGGCTACACCTTC.

The chain couples TRBV28 to TRBJ2-5; D not certain. Per the germline V gene, CDR1 is MDHEN and CDR2 is SYDVKM. V was shortened by 3 bases and J by 5 bases, with 7 bases between the two germline ends. The length of the CDR3 is 12 residues. CDR3 sequence (DNA): TGTGCCAGCAGTTTGAATGGGGAGACCCAGTACTTC. Amino acids: CASSLNGETQYF.

The CDR3: CASSEASGYQETQYF. Here the CDR3 DNA reads TGTGCCAGCAGTGAAGCGTCGGGGTACCAAGAGACCCAGTACTTC. This chain joins TRBV6-1 and TRBJ2-5; D possibly corresponds to TRBD2 (5 bases). In germline, CDR1 is MNHNS, CDR2 SASEGT. CDR3 length: 15 amino acids. Trimming took off 0 bases at V and 0 bases at J, with 8 bases between the two ends.

The chain carries TRBV5-6 and TRBJ2-1, with D possibly being TRBD2 (5 bases). The CDR3 contains 16 residues. Trimming stripped 1 base from V and 6 bases from J, with 17 bases between. The germline gives CDR1 SGHDT, CDR2 YYEEEE. The CDR3 nucleotides read TGTGCCAGCAGCTTGCGTCGCTTGGGGAGAGTCAATGAGCAGTTCTTC. Amino acids: CASSLRRLGRVNEQFF.

The chain links TRBV19 to TRBJ2-1, with 9 bases matching TRBD2. The CDR3 sequence is 15 residues long. Trimming removed 3 bases from V and 9 bases from J; junction bases left unmatched: 9. CDR1 is LNHDA and CDR2 is SQIVND in the germline V gene (reference sequence). The CDR3 DNA follows: TGTGCCAGTAGTATTTTCCGGACTAGCGAGGCTGAGCAGTTCTTC. Its translation: CASSIFRTSEAEQFF.

The chain is built from TRBV18 and TRBJ1-1, with D possibly TRBD1 on 6 matching bases. Trimming removed 5 bases from V and 0 bases from J, with 19 bases in between. CDR1 is KGHSH, CDR2 LQKENI, per germline. There are 17 residues in the CDR3. The chain's CDR3 is CASSSPPYTGLNTEAFF. CDR3 nucleotides: TGTGCCAGCTCATCTCCCCCTTACACAGGGCTGAACACTGAAGCTTTCTTT.

This clone came up once. This chain joins TRBV28 and TRBJ2-4, with D possibly being TRBD1 or TRBD2 (5 bases each). Germline V lookup: CDR1 MDHEN, CDR2 SYDVKM. This CDR3 has 15 amino acids. V lost 5 bases and J 3 bases, leaving 14 bases between the germline ends. The CDR3 DNA is TGTGCCAGCAGTCCCGAGGGGCGTGTCAAAAACATTCAGTACTTC. This translates into CASSPEGRVKNIQYF.